Following are 8 T cell receptor beta chains from one sample sequenced in a study of shared clonotypes between healthy human individuals. Clones were sequenced by immunoSEQ multiplex PCR, and TCRdb holds only the in-frame ones, with some missing. The data show about 770,000 clones, roughly two thirds seen once. Sequenced: memory CD4+ T cells sorted from blood. Specified subset: CD45RA-negative fraction. These receptors all stem from a young woman in good health.

This clone was recorded many times. The chain carries TRBV5-6 and TRBJ1-1; no reliable D call. Germline V gene data show CDR1 as SGHDT and CDR2 as YYEEEE. The germline V and J ends were trimmed by 1 base and 5 bases, with 6 bases remaining between them. The CDR3 runs to 12 residues. In nucleotides, the CDR3 is TGTGCCAGCAGCTTGATCGGGACTGAAGCTTTCTTT. This sequence encodes CASSLIGTEAFF.

The chain recombines TRBV28 with TRBJ2-7, with D perhaps being TRBD1 or TRBD2 (7 bases each). Germline CDR1 MDHEN, CDR2 SYDVKM. Trimming pared 3 bases from V and 5 bases from J, leaving 23 bases between. The CDR3 sequence is 17 residues long. The CDR3 nucleotides are TGTGCCAGCAGTTTGCAGGGGGGGCTTCCTCCCGGTCACGAGCAGTACTTC. It codes for CASSLQGGLPPGHEQYF.

The chain recombines TRBV4-1 with TRBJ1-3; TRBD1 matches at 8 bases. Germline loops: CDR1 MGHRA, CDR2 YSYEKL. The length of the CDR3 is 19 residues. With V trimmed by 1 base and J by 2 bases, 13 bases remained unmatched. The CDR3 bases are TGCGCCAGCAGCCAAGGATACCGGGAGGGACAGGAGGCTGGAAACACCATATATTTT. This translates into CASSQGYREGQEAGNTIYF.

This chain connects TRBV28 to TRBJ2-7; a possible D gene is TRBD2 (6 bases). Trimming cost V 2 bases and J 4 bases, with 9 bases left between them. Looked up from germline, CDR1 is MDHEN and CDR2 is SYDVKM. This CDR3 has 13 amino acids. CDR3 protein: CASSLPGGYEQYF. DNA for the CDR3: TGTGCCAGCAGTTTACCTGGGGGGTACGAGCAGTACTTC.

This clone was counted only a few times. The genes are TRBV5-1 and TRBJ2-7, with TRBD2 identical over 8 bases. Trimming removed 4 bases from V and 6 bases from J; junction bases left unmatched: 9. The CDR3 contains 14 residues. The germline CDR1 and CDR2 sequences are SGHRS and YFSETQ. The CDR3 spells CASSRSGSLTEQYF. The CDR3 DNA reads as TGCGCCAGCAGCAGGAGCGGGAGTCTTACCGAGCAGTACTTC.

The genes are TRBV4-2 and TRBJ1-2; D remains unclear. Trimming removed 0 bases at V and 0 bases at J, with 11 bases between. The CDR3 contains 16 residues. Germline loops: CDR1 LGHNA, CDR2 YNFKEQ. This chain's CDR3 is CASSQEGGLANYGYTF. The CDR3 DNA sequence: TGTGCCAGCAGCCAAGAAGGAGGGTTAGCTAACTATGGCTACACCTTC.

The V gene is TRBV6-1, the J gene TRBJ1-1; D uncertain. Between the trimmed V and J ends, which lost 1 base and 0 bases, there was a span of 9 bases. This CDR3 is built from 15 residues. CDR1 MNHNS and CDR2 SASEGT come from the germline V gene. Written as DNA, the CDR3 is TGTGCCAGCAGTGAAGTTAGGATGATGAACACTGAAGCTTTCTTT. This translates into CASSEVRMMNTEAFF.

The V call is TRBV7-3, the J call TRBJ1-6; possible D gene TRBD1, 6 bases. V shed 4 bases and J shed 8 bases, with 18 bases lying between them. The CDR3 has 16 amino acids. Germline V lookup: CDR1 SGHTA, CDR2 FQGTGA. Here the CDR3 DNA reads TGTGCCAGCAGCTCACTCCCGGGGGGCTCGGATTCACCCCTCCACTTT. Translation: CASSSLPGGSDSPLHF.